This passage covers 9 T cell receptor beta chains from one sample sequenced in a study of post-analysis software for immune sequencing data. Study-level findings and limits: A handful of TRBV segments were significantly more frequent in patients than in controls. TRBV5-6, TRBV5-1 and TRBV20-1 were among these segments.

Researchers reported that TCR beta cDNA libraries carried unique molecular identifiers. TCRdb ran MiXCR on the PCR reads and lists one entry per CDR3 protein. The sample carries hundreds of thousands of distinct CDR3 sequences, approximately 60% recorded once. Their recognized antigens are unknown. What was sequenced was blood. Receptors were obtained from a girl aged 2-10 years with multiple sclerosis.

This chain uses TRBV20-1 with TRBJ1-2, with D possibly being TRBD1 (5 bases). Trimming took 4 bases from V and 1 from J, leaving 10 bases between them. From germline, CDR1 is DFQATT and CDR2 SNEGSKA (reference sequence). This CDR3 comprises 13 residues. The CDR3 DNA sequence: TGCAGTGCTACCGACAGCATTAACTATGGCTACACCTTC. This gives the protein CSATDSINYGYTF.

This clonotype was recorded once. The CDR3 region is CASSLRRTSQETQYF. The CDR3 nucleotides are TGTGCCAGCAGCTTGAGACGGACTTCCCAAGAGACCCAGTACTTC. This chain joins TRBV5-5 and TRBJ2-4; a weak D match, TRBD2 (5 bases). The end of the DNA aligns better with TRBJ2-5, so the J call may be wrong. From germline, CDR1 is SGHKS and CDR2 YYEKEE (reference sequence). The CDR3 consists of 15 residues.

V gene TRBV7-2 combines with J gene TRBJ2-7; possible D gene TRBD1, 6 bases. This CDR3 is 17 amino acids long. CDR1 and CDR2 from the germline V gene are SGHTA and FQGNSA. Trimming took 6 bases from V and 0 from J, leaving 21 bases between them. In DNA, the CDR3 is TGTGCCAGCAGACGGGACACCTGGACGAGTAGCTCCTACGAGCAGTACTTC. This codes for CASRRDTWTSSSYEQYF.

This clonotype was found once. The chain combines TRBV4-2 with TRBJ2-1; no reliable D call. V was pared by 3 bases and J by 0 bases, with 15 bases between. Germline assignment: CDR1 LGHNA and CDR2 YNFKEQ. This CDR3 contains 17 residues. CDR3 sequence: CASSHEVAQSSYNEQFF. The CDR3 nucleotides read TGTGCCAGCAGCCATGAGGTCGCACAGAGCTCCTACAATGAGCAGTTCTTC.

The rearrangement joins TRBV3-1 to TRBJ2-3, with unresolved D. Germline V gene sequence: CDR1 LGHDT, CDR2 YNNKEL (reference sequence). The CDR3 loop spans 14 amino acids. V was shortened by 3 bases and J by 5 bases, with 12 bases between the two germline ends. CDR3 residues: CASSQNPGVDTQYF. The CDR3 DNA sequence: TGTGCCAGCAGCCAGAATCCGGGTGTAGATACGCAGTATTTT.

This chain links TRBV20-1 with TRBJ2-3; 13 bases agree with TRBD2. With V trimmed by 6 bases and J by 0 bases, 3 bases remained unmatched. The CDR3 runs to 15 residues. Germline CDR1 reads DFQATT; CDR2 reads SNEGSKA (reference sequence). The CDR3 spells CSATSGGISTDTQYF. In DNA, the CDR3 is TGCAGTGCGACTAGCGGGGGGATTAGCACAGATACGCAGTATTTT.

V gene TRBV20-1 combines with J gene TRBJ2-1, with TRBD2 matching 10 bases. The CDR3 runs 14 residues. Per the germline V gene, CDR1 is DFQATT and CDR2 is SNEGSKA (reference sequence). The ends lost 6 bases at V and 6 bases at J; junction bases unmatched: 8. The CDR3 bases are TGCAGTGCGCAGCGGGGGGGCGATGCCAATGAGCAGTTCTTC. Its protein product is CSAQRGGDANEQFF.

The J gene is TRBJ2-2, the V gene TRBV11-1; 8 bases align to TRBD2. CDR3 length equals 17 residues. Germline lookup yields CDR1 SGHAT and CDR2 FQDESV (reference sequence). The ends lost 5 bases at V and 5 bases at J; junction bases unmatched: 13. The chain's CDR3 is CASSRSYGGGRTGELFF. CDR3 bases: TGTGCCAGCAGCCGGTCGTACGGCGGCGGGAGGACCGGGGAGCTGTTTTTT.

This clonotype was observed a few times. The rearrangement joins TRBV6-1 to TRBJ2-1; 10 bases are shared with TRBD1. The CDR3 extends over 19 amino acids. Germline loops: CDR1 MNHNS, CDR2 SASEGT. V lost 5 bases and J lost 5; bases outside the gene matches: 18. The CDR3 bases are TGTGCCAGCAGTACGCGCTCGGGGAAGTCCGACAGGGGGCACAATGAGCAGTTCTTC. Amino acids: CASSTRSGKSDRGHNEQFF.